This T cell receptor beta chain is drawn from a study of control samples from healthy donors and cancer patients. The protocol was immunoSEQ multiplex PCR, while the TCRdb copy is restricted to in-frame clones and leaves out a portion. The sample yields some 98,000 clones, 65% to 85% seen once. The TCR comes from a man in his 70s with lung cancer. The specimen was PBMCs.

The CDR3 here is CASSPGTGFRETQYF. CDR3 nucleotides: TGTGCCAGTAGCCCGGGGACAGGGTTTCGAGAGACCCAGTACTTC. The chain carries TRBV19 and TRBJ2-5; 9 positions match TRBD1. The germline CDR1 and CDR2 sequences are LNHDA and SQIVND (reference sequence). J lost 4 bases, V lost 6 bases, and 9 bases had no gene match. The CDR3 spans 15 residues.